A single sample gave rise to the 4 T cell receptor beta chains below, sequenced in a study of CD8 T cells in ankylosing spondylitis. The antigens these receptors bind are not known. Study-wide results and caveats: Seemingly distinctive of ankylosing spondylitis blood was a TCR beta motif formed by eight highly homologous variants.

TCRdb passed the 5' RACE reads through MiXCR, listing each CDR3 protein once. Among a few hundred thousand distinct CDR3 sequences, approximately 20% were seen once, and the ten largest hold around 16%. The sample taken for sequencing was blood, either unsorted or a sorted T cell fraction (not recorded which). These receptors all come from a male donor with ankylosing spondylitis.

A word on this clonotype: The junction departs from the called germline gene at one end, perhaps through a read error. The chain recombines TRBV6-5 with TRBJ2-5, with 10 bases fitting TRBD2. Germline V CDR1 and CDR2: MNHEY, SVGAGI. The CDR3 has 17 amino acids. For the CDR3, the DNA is TGTGTCAGCAGTTACTCTGGGCTAGCGGGAGTTTACGCGACCCAGTACTTC. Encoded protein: CVSSYSGLAGVYATQYF.

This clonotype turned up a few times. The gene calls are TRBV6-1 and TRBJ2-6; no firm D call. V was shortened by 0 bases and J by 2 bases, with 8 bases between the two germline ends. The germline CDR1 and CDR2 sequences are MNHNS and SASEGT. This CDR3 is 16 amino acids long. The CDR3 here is CASSEARATGANVLTF. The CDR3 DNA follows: TGTGCCAGCAGTGAAGCGCGCGCTACTGGGGCCAACGTCCTGACTTTC.

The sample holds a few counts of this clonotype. The CDR3 bases are TGTGCCAGCAGTTCCCCCCGGGGGGCGGGGACATGGGCCCAGCATTTT. It translates to CASSSPRGAGTWAQHF. The chain has TRBV28 and TRBJ1-5, with D possibly TRBD1 on 6 matching bases. This CDR3 is built from 16 residues. CDR1 is MDHEN and CDR2 is SYDVKM in the germline V gene. V was clipped by 4 bases and J by 11 bases, with 24 bases between them.

The CDR3 here is CASSFDWTGTSFPFEAFF. The CDR3 bases are TGTGCCAGCAGCTTCGATTGGACAGGGACTTCGTTCCCCTTTGAAGCTTTCTTT. This chain connects TRBV5-6 to TRBJ1-1, with 8 nucleotides matching TRBD1. V shed 2 bases and J 7 bases; nucleotides not matched to a gene: 19. Germline values: CDR1 SGHDT, CDR2 YYEEEE. The CDR3 extends over 18 amino acids.